This T cell receptor (beta chain) stems from a study of blood T cells in healthy people across ages. Alongside a J-beta primer mix, a sample-barcoded 5' primer served in a second PCR lasting about 6 to 11 cycles. Each cDNA molecule, via a template-switch adaptor with 12 random nucleotides, was tagged. TCRdb fed the 5' RACE reads into MiXCR, producing one record per CDR3 protein. The sample holds some 920,000 distinct CDR3 sequences, roughly 51% seen once. Notes on the study in general: Diversity was higher, and naive CD4+ cells more numerous, in long-lived donors than in aged donors.

Germline V gene sequence: CDR1 LNHNV, CDR2 YYDKDF (reference sequence). The CDR3 consists of 16 residues. This clonotype was detected only once. No antigen is known for it. Those donating, healthy Caucasian individuals from Russia, were aged about 6 to 100. This clonotype was obtained from an older woman in good health. The chain couples TRBV15 to TRBJ2-5, with D maybe TRBD1 (6 bases). The better agreement between TRBJ2-7 and the DNA end casts doubt on the J call. Sequencing was done on a sample of blood. DNA of the CDR3: TGTGCCACCAGCAGAATCGGGTTCGACAGGACCTACGAGCAGTACTTC. This sequence encodes CATSRIGFDRTYEQYF.